The next 19 T cell receptor beta chains were all read from a single sample in a study of lymphopenia after photon versus proton radiotherapy (dated by TCRdb to between 2018 and 2021). The protocol used for the library was the immunoSEQ multiplex PCR assay. Not all clones reach the TCRdb copy of this immuneACCESS table, which keeps in-frame sequences only. Checked studies attribute under half of the gap to unresolved V genes and leave the rest unexplained. Here the sample has around 59,000 clones; approximately 84% occur a single time. Jointly, the top ten make up roughly 2% of the sample. The sample was peripheral blood, taken from a patient treated with proton-based radiotherapy. The receptors were sampled from a man in his sixties with pancreatic cancer.

The V gene is TRBV18, the J gene TRBJ2-3, with 10 bases lining up with TRBD2. Germline CDR1 reads KGHSH; CDR2 reads LQKENI. V lost 0 bases, J lost 2 bases, and 2 bases stayed unmatched. The CDR3 sequence is 16 residues long. CDR3 nucleotide sequence: TGTGCCAGCTCACCACCTGGACTAGCGGCCACAGATACGCAGTATTTT. The encoded protein is CASSPPGLAATDTQYF.

This clone was counted between two and nine times. This sequence joins TRBV7-9 and TRBJ2-7, with D unresolved. Trimming left V 3 bases short and J 4 bases short, with 7 bases between. The germline V gene has CDR1 SEHNR and CDR2 FQNEAQ (reference sequence). The CDR3 sequence is 12 residues long. This chain's CDR3 is CASSLVEYEQYF. CDR3 bases: TGTGCCAGCAGCTTGGTAGAATACGAGCAGTACTTC.

This clone occurred once. V is TRBV5-6 and J is TRBJ2-3; D is unresolved. Germline CDR1 is SGHDT and CDR2 is YYEEEE. The CDR3 runs 12 residues. Trimming removed 7 bases at V and 4 bases at J, with 10 bases between. The CDR3: CASALLPDTQYF. DNA of the CDR3: TGTGCCAGCGCCCTTCTCCCAGATACGCAGTATTTT.

This clone appeared a few times. CDR3 amino acids: CASSWAWGGKPYEQYF. The CDR3 DNA reads as TGTGCCAGCAGCTGGGCTTGGGGGGGAAAACCCTACGAGCAGTACTTC. This sequence joins TRBV11-2 and TRBJ2-7; 7 bases map to TRBD2. Germline V gene data show CDR1 as SGHAT and CDR2 as FQNNGV. The ends lost 4 bases at V and 2 bases at J; junction bases unmatched: 11. The length of the CDR3 is 16 residues.

This clone was recorded only once. The chain combines TRBV5-8 with TRBJ2-7; 12 nucleotides line up with TRBD2. With 6 bases clipped from V and 4 bases from J, the junction kept 5 bases outside the gene matches. The CDR3 extends over 14 amino acids. CDR1 SGHTS and CDR2 YDEGEE come from the germline V gene. This CDR3 is CASTRLAGEYEQYF. CDR3 DNA: TGTGCCAGCACCAGACTAGCGGGAGAGTACGAGCAGTACTTC.

The chain carries TRBV7-3 and TRBJ2-3; no firm D call. Germline loops: CDR1 SGHTA, CDR2 FQGTGA. The CDR3 sequence is 13 residues long. V was pared by 2 bases and J by 3 bases, with 6 bases between. The CDR3, as DNA: TGTGCCAGCAGCTTAGTAGGGACAGATACGCAGTATTTT. Amino acids: CASSLVGTDTQYF. Full variable domain (remainder filled in from reference TRBV7-3 and TRBJ2-3): GAGVSQTPSNKVTEKGKYVELRCDPISGHTALYWYRQSLGQGPEFLIYFQGTGAADDSGLPNDRFFAVRPEGSVSTLKIQRTERGDSAVYLCASSLVGTDTQYFGPGTRLTVL.

V and J are TRBV30 and TRBJ2-6; 7 bases are shared with TRBD2. The V gene's germline CDR1 is GTSNPN and CDR2 SVGIG (reference sequence). The CDR3 covers 15 residues. The ends lost 7 bases at V and 1 base at J; junction bases unmatched: 7. The CDR3, as DNA: TGTGCCTTGGGTTGGGGAGGGTCTGGGGCCAACGTCCTGACTTTC. Translation: CALGWGGSGANVLTF. Full variable domain (rest looked up from reference TRBV30 and TRBJ2-6): SQTIHQWPATLVQPVGSPLSLECTVEGTSNPNLYWYRQAAGRGLQLLFYSVGIGQISSEVPQNLSASRPQDRQFILSSKKLLLSDSGFYLCALGWGGSGANVLTFGAGSRLTVL.

The chain employs TRBV28 and TRBJ1-3; D is ambiguous. The germline V and J ends were trimmed by 4 bases and 0 bases, with 16 bases remaining between them. This CDR3 region has 17 residues. Germline values: CDR1 MDHEN, CDR2 SYDVKM. This CDR3 reads CASSSPTGQPSGNTIYF. The CDR3 coding sequence is TGTGCCAGCAGTTCACCTACCGGGCAGCCCTCTGGAAACACCATATATTTT.

The sample holds a few counts of this clone. The chain uses TRBV6-1 and TRBJ2-7; D is unclear. Trimming took 4 bases from V and 2 from J, leaving 9 bases between them. The CDR3 sequence is 13 residues long. Germline lookup yields CDR1 MNHNS and CDR2 SASEGT. The DNA of the CDR3 is TGTGCCAGCAGTGCCCATGCGACCTACGAGCAGTACTTC. It translates to CASSAHATYEQYF.

This chain links TRBV5-1 with TRBJ2-2; D gene unclear. The germline V gene encodes CDR1 SGHRS and CDR2 YFSETQ. This CDR3 region has 15 residues. Trimming pared 4 bases from V and 6 bases from J, leaving 16 bases between. CDR3 in amino acids: CASSLRVGIAGELFF. CDR3 nucleotide sequence: TGCGCCAGCAGCCTCCGGGTCGGTATCGCCGGGGAGCTGTTTTTT.

The chain links TRBV19 to TRBJ1-5; 9 bases are a match to TRBD1. CDR3 length: 14 amino acids. With 6 bases clipped from V and 3 bases from J, the junction kept 3 bases outside the gene matches. Per germline, CDR1 LNHDA and CDR2 SQIVND (reference sequence). The CDR3 nucleotides are TGTGCCAGTAGGAGGACAGGGGACAATCAGCCCCAGCATTTT. Protein product: CASRRTGDNQPQHF. The full variable domain, its missing parts supplied by reference TRBV19 and TRBJ1-5, is DGGITQSPKYLFRKEGQNVTLSCEQNLNHDAMYWYRQDPGQGLRLIYYSQIVNDFQKGDIAEGYSVSREKKESFPLTVTSAQKNPTAFYLCASRRTGDNQPQHFGDGTRLSIL.

The genes are TRBV25-1 and TRBJ1-5, with D perhaps TRBD1 (6 bases). Trimming took off 1 base at V and 2 bases at J, with 12 bases between the two ends. CDR1 is MGHDK and CDR2 is SYGVNS in the germline V gene. There are 16 residues in the CDR3. The CDR3 DNA is TGTGCCAGCAGTGAATCACAGGGCGGAGGCAATCAGCCCCAGCATTTT. Encoded protein: CASSESQGGGNQPQHF. Using reference TRBV25-1 and TRBJ1-5 for the parts outside the CDR3, the full variable domain is EADIYQTPRYLVIGTGKKITLECSQTMGHDKMYWYQQDPGMELHLIHYSYGVNSTEKGDLSSESTVSRIRTEHFPLTLESARPSHTSQYLCASSESQGGGNQPQHFGDGTRLSIL.

The CDR3 coding sequence is TGTGCCACCAGCAGAGATTCTATGATGAATGAGCAGTTCTTC. Residues: CATSRDSMMNEQFF. The chain combines TRBV15 with TRBJ2-1, with D uncertain. V was cut by 0 bases and J by 7 bases, with 10 bases left in between. The CDR3 consists of 14 residues. Germline V gives CDR1 LNHNV, CDR2 YYDKDF (reference sequence).

This clone occurred once. It is unclear where the CDR3 begins or ends on the DNA, so no DNA is shown, and the CDR3 is as TCRdb lists it. The rearrangement uses TRBV21-1 and TRBJ2-7; the table calls TRBD1, which could not be checked here. TRBV21-1 counts as a pseudogene. Inclusive of both ends, the CDR3 amounts to 12 amino acids. CDR3: CEVGQGAYEQYF.

This chain connects TRBV28 to TRBJ2-7, with 8 bases that match TRBD1. V dropped 3 bases and J dropped 2; count of bases not matched to a gene: 6. The CDR3 runs 15 residues. Germline CDR1 is MDHEN and CDR2 is SYDVKM. The CDR3 DNA reads as TGTGCCAGCAGTTTCCCGGGACAGGCGGCCTACGAGCAGTACTTC. As protein: CASSFPGQAAYEQYF.

This clone was found once. The chain joins TRBV11-3 to TRBJ2-3; tentatively, D is TRBD1 or TRBD2 (5 bases each). This CDR3 contains 16 residues. Germline loops: CDR1 SGHNT, CDR2 YENEEA. Trimming stripped 5 bases from V and 7 bases from J, with 22 bases between. CDR3 nucleotide sequence: TGTGCCAGCAGCCCTAGTAGGGACGGACCCACGAATACGCAGTATTTT. It codes for CASSPSRDGPTNTQYF.

The V and J genes are TRBV19 and TRBJ2-7, with TRBD1 matching over 8 bases. The V gene end was trimmed by 9 bases and the J gene end by 1 base; junction bases not matched to a gene: 2. The germline gives CDR1 LNHDA, CDR2 SQIVND (reference sequence). The CDR3 is made up of 12 amino acids. CDR3 protein: CASRQGSYEQYF. The DNA of the CDR3 is TGTGCCAGCAGACAGGGGTCCTACGAGCAGTACTTC.

V gene TRBV7-2 combines with J gene TRBJ1-4; maybe TRBD1 (6 bases). Germline V gene data show CDR1 as SGHTA and CDR2 as FQGNSA. The V gene lost 5 bases and the J gene lost 1 base, with 17 bases spanning the gap. The CDR3 is 17 residues long. CDR3 sequence reads: CASSKQGVGVTNEKLFF. In DNA form, the CDR3 reads TGTGCCAGCAGCAAACAGGGAGTCGGGGTAACTAATGAAAAACTGTTTTTT. The variable domain in full, with the rest retrieved from reference TRBV7-2 and TRBJ1-4, is GAGVSQSPSNKVTEKGKDVELRCDPISGHTALYWYRQSLGQGLEFLIYFQGNSAPDKSGLPSDRFSAERTGGSVSTLTIQRTQQEDSAVYLCASSKQGVGVTNEKLFFGSGTQLSVL.

The gene calls are TRBV7-9 and TRBJ2-2; D call uncertain. CDR3 length equals 13 residues. Trimming left V 5 bases short and J 5 bases short, with 9 bases between. Germline V lookup: CDR1 SEHNR, CDR2 FQNEAQ (reference sequence). CDR3 bases: TGTGCCAGCAGCCTCCGTGGAACCGGGGAGCTGTTTTTT. Protein product: CASSLRGTGELFF.